Below are 21 T cell receptor beta chains sequenced from a single sample in a study of blood T cell repertoires in COVID-19 (dated by TCRdb to 2019 to 2021). The library relied on the immunoSEQ multiplex PCR assay. Held by TCRdb, this immuneACCESS table contains in-frame sequences only and omits some clones. Under half of the omission traces to an unresolved V gene where checked; the cause of the rest is unknown. The sample yields roughly 230,000 clones; around 82% were counted once. The top ten hold less than 5.5% of the sample. Sequencing used peripheral blood. The source of these receptors is a man aged 45-65 years with active or convalescent COVID-19.

The gene calls are TRBV24-1 and TRBJ2-5; D perhaps matches TRBD1 (5 bases). This CDR3 has 13 amino acids. The ends were cut back, 4 bases at V and 7 bases at J, with 12 bases in the middle. Germline V CDR1 and CDR2: KGHDR, SFDVKD. The CDR3 loop is CATSDDSQGTQYF. The CDR3 bases are TGTGCCACCAGTGACGACAGCCAGGGGACCCAGTACTTC.

V gene TRBV5-1 combines with J gene TRBJ1-4; possible D gene TRBD1, 5 bases. Germline V lookup: CDR1 SGHRS, CDR2 YFSETQ. The V end was cut by 4 bases, the J end by 11 bases, with 24 bases between. The CDR3 runs to 16 residues. CDR3 residues: CASSPTVTAEYGKLFF. The CDR3, as DNA: TGCGCCAGCAGCCCAACCGTGACAGCCGAATATGGGAAACTGTTTTTT.

J is TRBJ2-7 and V is TRBV19, with TRBD1 as a possible D gene (5 bases). V gave up 5 bases and J gave up 4 bases, with 12 bases separating them. CDR1 and CDR2 from the germline V gene are LNHDA and SQIVND (reference sequence). This CDR3 comprises 13 residues. DNA for the CDR3: TGTGCCAGTAGTGTCGACAGCAGGTACGAGCAGTACTTC. Its protein product is CASSVDSRYEQYF.

This clone appeared once. The genes are TRBV5-1 and TRBJ2-3; 10 bases align to TRBD2. Germline V lookup: CDR1 SGHRS, CDR2 YFSETQ. The CDR3 runs 16 residues. Unmatched junction bases numbered 7, after V lost 0 bases and J lost 6 bases. This CDR3 reads CASSLDSGGAGDTQYF. CDR3 in DNA: TGCGCCAGCAGCTTGGACAGCGGGGGGGCAGGTGATACGCAGTATTTT.

The chain couples TRBV19 to TRBJ1-5; D uncertain. CDR3 length equals 17 residues. V was shortened by 6 bases and J by 2 bases, with 20 bases between the two germline ends. From germline, CDR1 is LNHDA and CDR2 SQIVND (reference sequence). CDR3 DNA sequence: TGTGCCAGTAGGTCACCCGGGGTTCCTCGGGGCAATCAGCCCCAGCATTTT. Residues: CASRSPGVPRGNQPQHF.

This clone has only one observation. The V gene is TRBV27, the J gene TRBJ1-4; 7 bases agree with TRBD1. The CDR3 totals 14 residues. V trimming: 5 bases; J trimming: 7 bases; junction bases outside the gene matches: 7. CDR1 and CDR2 (germline): MNHEY, SMNVEV (reference sequence). The CDR3 sequence is CASSQTGWSEKLFF. The CDR3 DNA follows: TGTGCCAGCAGTCAGACAGGGTGGAGTGAAAAACTGTTTTTT.

This clone was detected once. The chain couples TRBV5-6 to TRBJ2-1; a weak D match, TRBD1 (6 bases). Germline CDR1 and CDR2: SGHDT and YYEEEE. V shed 4 bases and J shed 3 bases, with 11 bases lying between them. The length of the CDR3 is 14 residues. CDR3: CASSTGHYYNEQFF. The CDR3 DNA follows: TGTGCCAGCAGCACGGGACACTACTACAATGAGCAGTTCTTC.

This chain connects TRBV29-1 to TRBJ2-7; D call uncertain. Looked up from germline, CDR1 is SQVTM and CDR2 is ANQGSEA. Trimming stripped 3 bases from V and 2 bases from J, with 8 bases between. The CDR3 extends over 12 amino acids. The CDR3: CSVEAGPYEQYF. The DNA of the CDR3 is TGCAGCGTTGAGGCAGGTCCCTACGAGCAGTACTTC.

The chain is built from TRBV6-1 and TRBJ1-2; TRBD1 might be the D (6 bases). V was pared by 2 bases and J by 4 bases, with 8 bases between. Germline V gives CDR1 MNHNS, CDR2 SASEGT. This CDR3 has 13 residues. In DNA, the CDR3 is TGTGCCAGCAGTGAACAGGGGAGCTATGGCTACACCTTC. Translation: CASSEQGSYGYTF.

This chain uses TRBV25-1 with TRBJ1-2; 8 nucleotides align to TRBD1. Germline V lookup: CDR1 MGHDK, CDR2 SYGVNS. V lost 4 bases and J lost 4; bases outside the gene matches: 8. This CDR3 is built from 15 residues. DNA for the CDR3: TGTGCCAGCAGTGCCGACAGGGGAAGTAGCTATGGCTACACCTTC. Translated, it gives CASSADRGSSYGYTF.

The chain joins TRBV27 to TRBJ2-7; 11 bases map to TRBD2. Losses at the gene ends were 3 bases for V and 7 bases for J; bases not matched to a gene: 8. This CDR3 has 15 amino acids. Germline lookup yields CDR1 MNHEY and CDR2 SMNVEV (reference sequence). The chain's CDR3 is CASSFLSGGADEQYF. CDR3 sequence (DNA): TGTGCCAGCAGTTTTCTTAGCGGGGGGGCGGATGAGCAGTACTTC.

This clone was observed a single time. The CDR3 DNA follows: TGTGCCAGCAGTTTGACTAGCGGTTACAATGAGCAGTTCTTC. This gives the protein CASSLTSGYNEQFF. The chain employs TRBV27 and TRBJ2-1; TRBD2 agrees at 9 bases. V lost 3 bases, J lost 4 bases, and 1 base stayed unmatched. The CDR3 totals 14 residues. Germline CDR1 MNHEY, CDR2 SMNVEV (reference sequence).

This sequence joins TRBV6-5 and TRBJ1-2; possible D gene TRBD1, 5 bases. The CDR3 is made up of 13 amino acids. The germline CDR1 and CDR2 sequences are MNHEY and SVGAGI. V lost 2 bases and J 6 bases, leaving 10 bases between the germline ends. The CDR3 nucleotides are TGTGCCAGCAGTTACACCCCAGGGAATGGCTACACCTTC. Translation: CASSYTPGNGYTF.

The V and J genes are TRBV4-1 and TRBJ2-7; 10 bases are a match to TRBD1. The CDR3 has 13 residues. The junction had 2 bases not matched to a gene; V was cut back by 5 bases and J by 4 bases. Per the germline V gene, CDR1 is MGHRA and CDR2 is YSYEKL. The CDR3 reads CASSSGQGYEQYF. The CDR3, as DNA: TGCGCCAGCAGCTCGGGACAGGGGTACGAGCAGTACTTC.

This chain joins TRBV4-2 and TRBJ1-6, with TRBD1 matching 9 bases. The CDR3 consists of 15 residues. Germline V CDR1 and CDR2: LGHNA, YNFKEQ. V shed 2 bases, J shed 8 bases, and the junction held 4 bases outside the gene matches. The CDR3 sequence: CASSQRTGVDSPLHF. CDR3 coding DNA: TGTGCCAGCAGCCAAAGGACAGGGGTGGATTCACCCCTCCACTTT.

This chain links TRBV5-1 with TRBJ2-7, with 8 bases fitting TRBD1. The germline V gene has CDR1 SGHRS and CDR2 YFSETQ. The CDR3 extends over 14 amino acids. With 0 bases clipped from V and 6 bases from J, the junction kept 5 bases outside the gene matches. The chain's CDR3 is CASSLDVRGLEQYF. The CDR3 DNA reads as TGCGCCAGCAGCTTGGATGTCAGGGGGCTCGAGCAGTACTTC.

The J gene is TRBJ2-7, the V gene TRBV7-2, with TRBD2 matching over 8 bases. Germline values: CDR1 SGHTA, CDR2 FQGNSA. The CDR3 extends over 15 amino acids. V lost 4 bases to trimming and J lost 0 bases; unmatched junction nucleotides: 5. CDR3 loop: CASSWGLAGSYEQYF. As DNA, the CDR3 is TGTGCCAGCAGCTGGGGGCTAGCGGGCTCCTACGAGCAGTACTTC.

The CDR3 spells CASSRTGENTGELFF. The CDR3 bases are TGTGCCAGCAGCCGGACAGGGGAGAACACCGGGGAGCTGTTTTTT. The chain carries TRBV7-9 and TRBJ2-2; 9 bases match TRBD1. The V and J ends lost 5 bases and 1 base, in that order; junction bases with no gene match: 2. Germline V lookup: CDR1 SEHNR, CDR2 FQNEAQ (reference sequence). This CDR3 is built from 15 residues. The full variable domain, its missing parts supplied by reference TRBV7-9 and TRBJ2-2, is DTGVSQNPRHKITKRGQNVTFRCDPISEHNRLYWYRQTLGQGPEFLTYFQNEAQLEKSRLLSDRFSAERPKGSFSTLEIQRTEQGDSAMYLCASSRTGENTGELFFGEGSRLTVL.

The chain has TRBV5-4 and TRBJ2-7; TRBD1 agrees at 9 bases. Germline CDR1 is SGHNT and CDR2 is YYREEE (reference sequence). This CDR3 has 14 residues. V dropped 4 bases and J dropped 3; count of bases not matched to a gene: 5. The CDR3 reads CASSAGTGFYEQYF. DNA of the CDR3: TGTGCCAGCAGCGCTGGGACAGGGTTCTACGAGCAGTACTTC.

The V gene is TRBV5-6, the J gene TRBJ2-5, with 9 bases aligning to TRBD2. V trimming: 2 bases; J trimming: 5 bases; junction bases outside the gene matches: 7. The germline gives CDR1 SGHDT, CDR2 YYEEEE. This CDR3 contains 15 residues. The CDR3 protein is CASSFPTSGFETQYF. CDR3 DNA: TGTGCCAGCAGCTTTCCGACTAGCGGTTTCGAGACCCAGTACTTC.

The rearrangement links TRBV2 to TRBJ1-1; D remains ambiguous. CDR1 and CDR2 (germline): SNHLY, FYNNEI. CDR3 length equals 12 residues. V was trimmed by 6 bases and J by 4 bases, leaving 9 bases between them. The CDR3 region is CASSARLTEAFF. CDR3 DNA sequence: TGTGCCAGCAGCGCCCGACTCACTGAAGCTTTCTTT.